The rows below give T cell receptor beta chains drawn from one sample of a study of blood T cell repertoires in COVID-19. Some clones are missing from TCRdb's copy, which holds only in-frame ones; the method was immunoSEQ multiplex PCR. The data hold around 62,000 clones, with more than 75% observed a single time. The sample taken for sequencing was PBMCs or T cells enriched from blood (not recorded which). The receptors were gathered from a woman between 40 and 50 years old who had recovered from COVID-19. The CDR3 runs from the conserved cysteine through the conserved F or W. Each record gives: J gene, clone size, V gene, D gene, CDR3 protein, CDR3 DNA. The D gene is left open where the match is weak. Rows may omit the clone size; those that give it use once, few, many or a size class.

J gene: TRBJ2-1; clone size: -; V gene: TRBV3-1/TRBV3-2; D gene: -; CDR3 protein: CASGGADNEQFF; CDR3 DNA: TGTGCCAGTGGGGGGGCCGACAATGAGCAGTTCTTC
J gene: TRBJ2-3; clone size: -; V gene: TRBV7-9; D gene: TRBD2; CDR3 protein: CASSPGTSGTGDTQYF; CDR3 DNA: TGTGCCAGCAGCCCCGGGACTAGCGGGACTGGAGATACGCAGTATTTT
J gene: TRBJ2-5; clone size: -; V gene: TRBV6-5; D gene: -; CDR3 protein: CASPGGVLAETQYF; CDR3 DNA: TGTGCCAGTCCCGGAGGGGTGCTCGCGGAGACCCAGTACTTC
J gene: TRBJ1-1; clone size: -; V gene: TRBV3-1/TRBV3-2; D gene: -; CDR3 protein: CASSPYSGQNTEAFF; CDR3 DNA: TGTGCCAGCAGCCCCTACAGCGGTCAGAACACTGAAGCTTTCTTT
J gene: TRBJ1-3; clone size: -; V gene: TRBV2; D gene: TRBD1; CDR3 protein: CASSENLGTGSGNTIYF; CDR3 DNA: TGTGCCAGCAGTGAGAATCTTGGGACAGGGTCCGGAAACACCATATATTTT
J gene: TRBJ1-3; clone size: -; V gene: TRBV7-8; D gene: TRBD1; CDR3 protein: CASSRIGLTGAGNTIYF; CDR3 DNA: TGTGCCAGCAGCCGAATCGGCCTTACAGGGGCTGGAAACACCATATATTTT
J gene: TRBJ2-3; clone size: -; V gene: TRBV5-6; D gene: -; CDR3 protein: CASCGHGTDTQYF; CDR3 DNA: TGTGCCAGCTGCGGGCATGGTACAGATACGCAGTATTTT
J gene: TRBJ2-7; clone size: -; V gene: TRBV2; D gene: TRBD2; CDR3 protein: CASQQGLAESYEQYF; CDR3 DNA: TGTGCCAGCCAACAGGGACTAGCGGAGTCCTACGAGCAGTACTTC
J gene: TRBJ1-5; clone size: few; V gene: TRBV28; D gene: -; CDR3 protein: CASSLGHPDQPQHF; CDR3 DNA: TGTGCCAGCAGTTTGGGACACCCGGATCAGCCCCAGCATTTT
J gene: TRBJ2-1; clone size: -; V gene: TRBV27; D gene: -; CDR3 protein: CASSLTGRYNEQFF; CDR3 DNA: TGTGCCAGCAGTCTGACAGGGAGGTACAATGAGCAGTTCTTC
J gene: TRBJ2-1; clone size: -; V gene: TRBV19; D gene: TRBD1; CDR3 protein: CASSRRGQGVWDEQFF; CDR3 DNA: TGTGCCAGTAGCCGCCGAGGACAGGGGGTGTGGGATGAGCAGTTCTTC
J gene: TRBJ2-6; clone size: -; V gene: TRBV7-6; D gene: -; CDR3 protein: CASSSVIRLGANVLTF; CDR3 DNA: TGTGCCAGCAGCTCCGTCATTAGACTGGGGGCCAACGTCCTGACTTTC
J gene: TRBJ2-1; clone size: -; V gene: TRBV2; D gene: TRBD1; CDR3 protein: CASRKGGSAYNEQFF; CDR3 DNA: TGTGCCAGCAGGAAAGGGGGCAGCGCCTACAATGAGCAGTTCTTC
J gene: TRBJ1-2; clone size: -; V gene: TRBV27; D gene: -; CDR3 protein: CASSLGGHGYTF; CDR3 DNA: TGTGCCAGCAGTCTGGGGGGACATGGCTACACCTTC
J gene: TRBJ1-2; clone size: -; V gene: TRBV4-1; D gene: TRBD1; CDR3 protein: CASSLRQGARGYTF; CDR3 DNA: TGCGCCAGCAGCCTTCGACAGGGGGCTCGTGGCTACACCTTC
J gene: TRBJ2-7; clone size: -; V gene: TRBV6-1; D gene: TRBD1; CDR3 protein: CASSDFPGQGREQYF; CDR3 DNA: TGTGCCAGCAGTGATTTCCCGGGACAGGGCCGTGAGCAGTACTTC
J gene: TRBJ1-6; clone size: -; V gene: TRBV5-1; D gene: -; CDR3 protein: CASSLVAGDNSPLHF; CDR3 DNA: TGCGCCAGCAGCTTGGTGGCAGGGGATAATTCACCCCTCCACTTT
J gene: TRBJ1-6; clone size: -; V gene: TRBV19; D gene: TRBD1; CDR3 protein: CASSPTGTENSPLHF; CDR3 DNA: TGTGCCAGTAGTCCCACCGGGACAGAGAATTCACCCCTCCACTTT
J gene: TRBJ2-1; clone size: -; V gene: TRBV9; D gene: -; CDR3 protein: CASSVEGGSSYNEQFF; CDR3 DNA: TGTGCCAGCAGCGTTGAGGGCGGAAGCTCCTACAATGAGCAGTTCTTC
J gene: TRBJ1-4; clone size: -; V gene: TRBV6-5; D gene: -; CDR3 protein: CASSYSRDTGEKLFF; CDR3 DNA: TGTGCCAGCAGTTACTCTCGGGACACGGGTGAAAAACTGTTTTTT
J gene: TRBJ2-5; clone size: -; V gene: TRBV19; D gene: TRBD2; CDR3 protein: CASSIGGVRETQYF; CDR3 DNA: TGTGCCAGTAGTATCGGGGGGGTGCGGGAGACCCAGTACTTC
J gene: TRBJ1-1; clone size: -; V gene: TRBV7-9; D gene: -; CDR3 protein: CASSSMGGLSEAFF; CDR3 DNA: TGTGCCAGCAGCTCCATGGGAGGACTCTCTGAAGCTTTCTTT
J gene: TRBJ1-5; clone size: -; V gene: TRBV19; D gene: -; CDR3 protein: CASSIPGGRNQPQHF; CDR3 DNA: TGTGCCAGTAGTATTCCCGGAGGGCGCAATCAGCCCCAGCATTTT
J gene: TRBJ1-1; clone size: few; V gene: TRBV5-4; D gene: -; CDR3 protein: CASSFQDRTTEAFF; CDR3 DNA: TGTGCCAGCAGCTTCCAGGACAGAACGACTGAAGCTTTCTTT
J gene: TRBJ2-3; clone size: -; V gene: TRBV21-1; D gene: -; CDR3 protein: CASSPPGWAAHTDTQYF; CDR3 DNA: TGTGCCAGCAGCCCACCAGGGTGGGCGGCACACACAGATACGCAGTATTTT
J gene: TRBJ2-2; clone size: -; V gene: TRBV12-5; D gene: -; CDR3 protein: CASGRGQTNTGELFF; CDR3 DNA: TGTGCTAGTGGTCGCGGACAGACGAACACCGGGGAGCTGTTTTTT
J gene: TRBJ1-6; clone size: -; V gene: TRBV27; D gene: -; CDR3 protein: CASSFGIGNSPLHF; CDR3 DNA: TGTGCCAGCAGTTTCGGGATTGGGAATTCACCCCTCCACTTT
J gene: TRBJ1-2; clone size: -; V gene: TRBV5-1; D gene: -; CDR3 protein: CASSLEGLGYTF; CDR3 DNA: TGCGCCAGCAGCTTGGAGGGGCTTGGCTACACCTTC
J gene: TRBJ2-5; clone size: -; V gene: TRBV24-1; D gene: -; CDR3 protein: CATSDNGQQETQYF; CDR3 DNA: TGTGCCACCAGTGATAACGGACAGCAAGAGACCCAGTACTTC
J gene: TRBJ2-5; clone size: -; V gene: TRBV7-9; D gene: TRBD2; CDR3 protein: CASSLARELQETQYF; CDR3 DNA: TGTGCCAGCAGCTTAGCGCGGGAGCTTCAAGAGACCCAGTACTTC
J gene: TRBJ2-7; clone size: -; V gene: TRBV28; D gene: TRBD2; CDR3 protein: CASTRLAGAYEQYF; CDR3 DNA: TGTGCCAGCACCCGACTAGCGGGGGCCTACGAGCAGTACTTC
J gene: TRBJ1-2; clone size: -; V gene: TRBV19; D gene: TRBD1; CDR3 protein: CASCDPGQGDYGYTF; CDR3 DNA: TGTGCCAGCTGTGACCCGGGACAGGGCGACTATGGCTACACCTTC
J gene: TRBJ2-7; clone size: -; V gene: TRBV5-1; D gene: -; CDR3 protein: CASSLGRGPYEQYF; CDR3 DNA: TGCGCCAGCAGCTTGGGGCGGGGTCCCTACGAGCAGTACTTC
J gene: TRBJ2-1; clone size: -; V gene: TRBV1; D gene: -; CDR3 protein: CTSSQGVDEQFF; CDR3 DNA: TGCACCAGCAGCCAAGGCGTCGATGAGCAGTTCTTC
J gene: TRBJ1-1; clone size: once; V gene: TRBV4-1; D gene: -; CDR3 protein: CASSLVGNTEAFF; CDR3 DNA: TGCGCCAGCAGCCTTGTCGGGAACACTGAAGCTTTCTTT
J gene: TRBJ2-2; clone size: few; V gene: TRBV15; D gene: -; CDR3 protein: CATGRELVTGELFF; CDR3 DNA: TGTGCCACCGGCCGGGAACTGGTGACCGGGGAGCTGTTTTTT
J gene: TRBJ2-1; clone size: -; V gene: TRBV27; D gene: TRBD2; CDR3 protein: CASTPGGWNEQFF; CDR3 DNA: TGTGCCAGCACCCCGGGGGGGTGGAATGAGCAGTTCTTC
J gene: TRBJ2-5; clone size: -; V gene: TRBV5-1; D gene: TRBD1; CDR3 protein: CASSTGTGAFLSGETQYF; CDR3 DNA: TGCGCCAGCAGCACCGGGACAGGGGCGTTTTTGTCTGGAGAGACCCAGTACTTC
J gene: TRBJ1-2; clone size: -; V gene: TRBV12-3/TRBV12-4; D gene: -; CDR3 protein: CASSFAGNYGYTF; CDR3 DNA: TGTGCCAGCAGTTTTGCAGGGAACTATGGCTACACCTTC
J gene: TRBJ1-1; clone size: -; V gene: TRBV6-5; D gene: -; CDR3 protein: CASSTTVNTEAFF; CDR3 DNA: TGTGCCAGCAGTACGACAGTGAACACTGAAGCTTTCTTT
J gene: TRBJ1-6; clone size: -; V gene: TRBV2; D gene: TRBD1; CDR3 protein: CASSDPRQGGNSPLHF; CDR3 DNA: TGTGCCAGCAGTGACCCTAGACAGGGTGGAAATTCACCCCTCCACTTT
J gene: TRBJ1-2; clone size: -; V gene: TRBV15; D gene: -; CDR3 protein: CATSRVGEAYGYTF; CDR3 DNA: TGTGCCACCAGCAGAGTTGGGGAGGCCTATGGCTACACCTTC
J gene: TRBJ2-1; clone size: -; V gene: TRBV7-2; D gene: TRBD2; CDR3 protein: CASSSALAVNEQFF; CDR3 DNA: TGTGCCAGCAGCTCGGCACTAGCGGTCAATGAGCAGTTCTTC
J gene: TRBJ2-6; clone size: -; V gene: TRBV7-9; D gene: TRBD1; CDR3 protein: CASSPGQGGYGANVLTF; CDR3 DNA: TGTGCCAGCAGCCCCGGACAGGGTGGTTACGGGGCCAACGTCCTGACTTTC
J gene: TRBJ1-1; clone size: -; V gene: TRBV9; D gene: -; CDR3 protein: CASSVVTANTEAFF; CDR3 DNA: TGTGCCAGCAGCGTAGTAACAGCGAACACTGAAGCTTTCTTT